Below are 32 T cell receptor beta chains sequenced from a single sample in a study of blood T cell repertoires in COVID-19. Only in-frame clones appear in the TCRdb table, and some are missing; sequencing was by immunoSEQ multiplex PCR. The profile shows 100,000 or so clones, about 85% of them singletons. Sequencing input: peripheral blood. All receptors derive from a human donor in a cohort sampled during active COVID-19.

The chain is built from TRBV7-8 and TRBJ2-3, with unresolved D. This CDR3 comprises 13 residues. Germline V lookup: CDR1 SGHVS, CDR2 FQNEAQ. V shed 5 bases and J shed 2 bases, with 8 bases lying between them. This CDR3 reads CASSPFVTDTQYF. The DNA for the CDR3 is TGTGCCAGCAGCCCTTTCGTCACAGATACGCAGTATTTT. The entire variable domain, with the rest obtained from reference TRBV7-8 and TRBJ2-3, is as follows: GAGVSQSPRYKVAKRGQDVALRCDPISGHVSLFWYQQALGQGPEFLTYFQNEAQLDKSGLPSDRFFAERPEGSVSTLKIQRTQQEDSAVYLCASSPFVTDTQYFGPGTRLTVL.

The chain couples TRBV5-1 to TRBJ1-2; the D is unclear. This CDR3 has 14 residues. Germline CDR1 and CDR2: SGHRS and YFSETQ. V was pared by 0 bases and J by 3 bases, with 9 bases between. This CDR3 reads CASSLGSDYYGYTF. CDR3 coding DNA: TGCGCCAGCAGCTTGGGCTCAGACTACTATGGCTACACCTTC.

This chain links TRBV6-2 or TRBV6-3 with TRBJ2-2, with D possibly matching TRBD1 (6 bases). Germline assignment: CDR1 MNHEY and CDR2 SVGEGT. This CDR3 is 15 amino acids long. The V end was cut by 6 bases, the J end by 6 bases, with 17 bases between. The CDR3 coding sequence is TGTGCCAGCAGCTGGGGGCCCCCGAGGGCCGGGGAGCTGTTTTTT. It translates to CASSWGPPRAGELFF.

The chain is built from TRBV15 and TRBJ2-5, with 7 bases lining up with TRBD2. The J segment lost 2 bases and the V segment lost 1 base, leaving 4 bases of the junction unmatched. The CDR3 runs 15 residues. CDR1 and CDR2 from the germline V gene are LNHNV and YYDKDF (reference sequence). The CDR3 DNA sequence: TGTGCCACCAGCAGAGTGGGCGGGGGACAAGAGACCCAGTACTTC. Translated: CATSRVGGGQETQYF.

DNA of the CDR3: TGTGCCAGCAGGTTGGGACTTGCATACAATGAGCAGTTCTTC. Its translation: CASRLGLAYNEQFF. The chain employs TRBV6-5 and TRBJ2-1; D possibly corresponds to TRBD2 (6 bases). Germline V gives CDR1 MNHEY, CDR2 SVGAGI. There are 14 residues in the CDR3. V was trimmed by 6 bases and J by 4 bases, leaving 13 bases between them.

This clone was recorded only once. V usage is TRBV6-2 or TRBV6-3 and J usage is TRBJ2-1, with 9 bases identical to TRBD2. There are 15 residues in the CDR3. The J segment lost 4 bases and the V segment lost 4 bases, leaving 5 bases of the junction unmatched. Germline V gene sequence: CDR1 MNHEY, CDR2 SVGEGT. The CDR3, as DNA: TGTGCCAGCAGTTCTCAGACTAGCGGATACAATGAGCAGTTCTTC. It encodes CASSSQTSGYNEQFF.

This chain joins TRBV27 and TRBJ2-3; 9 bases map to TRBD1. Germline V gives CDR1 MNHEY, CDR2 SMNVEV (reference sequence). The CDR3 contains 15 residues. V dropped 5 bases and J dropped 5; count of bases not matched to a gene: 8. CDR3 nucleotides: TGTGCCAGCAGTCGGACAGGGGTTTATGGAGATACGCAGTATTTT. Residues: CASSRTGVYGDTQYF.

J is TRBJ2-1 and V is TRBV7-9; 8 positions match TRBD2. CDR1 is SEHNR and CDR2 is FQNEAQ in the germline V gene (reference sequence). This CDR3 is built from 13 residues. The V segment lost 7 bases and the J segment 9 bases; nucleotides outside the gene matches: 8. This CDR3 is CASTWSGSSEQFF. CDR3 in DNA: TGTGCCAGCACGTGGAGCGGGAGCAGTGAGCAGTTCTTC. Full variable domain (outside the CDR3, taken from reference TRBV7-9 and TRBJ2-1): DTGVSQNPRHKITKRGQNVTFRCDPISEHNRLYWYRQTLGQGPEFLTYFQNEAQLEKSRLLSDRFSAERPKGSFSTLEIQRTEQGDSAMYLCASTWSGSSEQFFGPGTRLTVL.

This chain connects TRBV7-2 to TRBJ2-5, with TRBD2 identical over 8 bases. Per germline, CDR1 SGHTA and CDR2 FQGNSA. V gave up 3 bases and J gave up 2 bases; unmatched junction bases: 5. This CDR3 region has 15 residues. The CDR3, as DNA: TGTGCCAGCAGCTTTTATAGCGGGAAACAAGAGACCCAGTACTTC. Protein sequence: CASSFYSGKQETQYF.

CDR3 nucleotides: TGTGCCAGCAGCGTAGTCGGTAGCGGGGGGATCACCGGGGAGCTGTTTTTT. Its translation is CASSVVGSGGITGELFF. The chain is built from TRBV9 and TRBJ2-2, with 10 bases identical to TRBD2. Germline lookup yields CDR1 SGDLS and CDR2 YYNGEE. Trimming cost V 0 bases and J 4 bases; bases outside gene matches: 6. This CDR3 comprises 17 residues. Full variable domain (missing parts from reference TRBV9 and TRBJ2-2): DSGVTQTPKHLITATGQRVTLRCSPRSGDLSVYWYQQSLDQGLQFLIQYYNGEERAKGNILERFSAQQFPDLHSELNLSSLELGDSALYFCASSVVGSGGITGELFFGEGSRLTVL.

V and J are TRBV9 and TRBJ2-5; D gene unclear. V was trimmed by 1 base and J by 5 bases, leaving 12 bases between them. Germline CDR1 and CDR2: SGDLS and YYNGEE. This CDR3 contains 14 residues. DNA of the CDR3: TGTGCCAGCAGCGTAAACTTCCCTCCGGAGACCCAGTACTTC. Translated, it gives CASSVNFPPETQYF.

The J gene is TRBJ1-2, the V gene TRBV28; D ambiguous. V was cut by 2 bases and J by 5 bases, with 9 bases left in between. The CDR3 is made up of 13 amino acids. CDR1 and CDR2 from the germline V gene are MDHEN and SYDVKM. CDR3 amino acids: CASSLRGLYGYTF. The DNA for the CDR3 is TGTGCCAGCAGTTTACGGGGTCTTTATGGCTACACCTTC.

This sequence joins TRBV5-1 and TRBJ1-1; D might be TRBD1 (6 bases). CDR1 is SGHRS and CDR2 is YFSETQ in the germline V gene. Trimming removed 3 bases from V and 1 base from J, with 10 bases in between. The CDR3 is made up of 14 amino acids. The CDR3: CASSSGQRNTEAFF. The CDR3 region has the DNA TGCGCCAGCAGCTCCGGACAGAGGAACACTGAAGCTTTCTTT. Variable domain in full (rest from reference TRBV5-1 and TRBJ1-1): KAGVTQTPRYLIKTRGQQVTLSCSPISGHRSVSWYQQTPGQGLQFLFEYFSETQRNKGNFPGRFSGRQFSNSRSEMNVSTLELGDSALYLCASSSGQRNTEAFFGQGTRLTVV.

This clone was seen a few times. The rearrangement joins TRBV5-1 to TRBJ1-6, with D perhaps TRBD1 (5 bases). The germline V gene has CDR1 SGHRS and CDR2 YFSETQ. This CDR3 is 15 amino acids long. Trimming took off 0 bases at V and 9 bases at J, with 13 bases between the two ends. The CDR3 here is CASSLAGGSSSPLHF. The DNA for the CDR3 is TGCGCCAGCAGCTTGGCCGGGGGAAGTAGTTCACCCCTCCACTTT.

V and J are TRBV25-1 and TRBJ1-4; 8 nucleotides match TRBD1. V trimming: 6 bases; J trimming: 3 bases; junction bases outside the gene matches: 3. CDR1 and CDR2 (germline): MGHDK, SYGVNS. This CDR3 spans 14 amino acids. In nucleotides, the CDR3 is TGTGCCAGCAGGGAACAGGGGGCTAATGAAAAACTGTTTTTT. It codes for CASREQGANEKLFF.

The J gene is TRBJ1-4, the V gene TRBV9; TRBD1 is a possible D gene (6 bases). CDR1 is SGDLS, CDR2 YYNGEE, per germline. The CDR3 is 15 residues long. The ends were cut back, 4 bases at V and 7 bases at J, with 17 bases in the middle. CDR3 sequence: CASSPGDWAGEKLFF. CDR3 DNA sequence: TGTGCCAGCAGCCCAGGGGATTGGGCTGGTGAAAAACTGTTTTTT.

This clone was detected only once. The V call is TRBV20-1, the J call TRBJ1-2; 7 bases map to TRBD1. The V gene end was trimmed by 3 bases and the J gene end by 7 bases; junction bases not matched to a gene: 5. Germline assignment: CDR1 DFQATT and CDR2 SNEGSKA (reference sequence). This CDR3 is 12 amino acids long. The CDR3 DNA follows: TGCAGTGCTAGTAAAGGGGGCGGTGGCTACACCTTC. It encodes CSASKGGGGYTF.

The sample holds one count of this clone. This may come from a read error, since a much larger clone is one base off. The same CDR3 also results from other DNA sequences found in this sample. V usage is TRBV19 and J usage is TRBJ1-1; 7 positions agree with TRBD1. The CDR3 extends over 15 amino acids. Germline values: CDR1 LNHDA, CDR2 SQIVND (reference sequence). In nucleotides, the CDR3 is TGTGCCAGTAGTCCGTGGGACAGTGGGAACACTGAAGCCTTCTTT. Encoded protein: CASSPWDSGNTEAFF. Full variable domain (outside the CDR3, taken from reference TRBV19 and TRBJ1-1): DGGITQSPKYLFRKEGQNVTLSCEQNLNHDAMYWYRQDPGQGLRLIYYSQIVNDFQKGDIAEGYSVSREKKESFPLTVTSAQKNPTAFYLCASSPWDSGNTEAFFGQGTRLTVV.

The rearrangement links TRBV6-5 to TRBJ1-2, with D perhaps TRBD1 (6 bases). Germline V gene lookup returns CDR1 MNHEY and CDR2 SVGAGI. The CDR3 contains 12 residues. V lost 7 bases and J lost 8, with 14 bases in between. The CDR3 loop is CASNNRVGGYTF. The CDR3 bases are TGTGCCAGCAACAACAGGGTTGGGGGCTACACCTTC.

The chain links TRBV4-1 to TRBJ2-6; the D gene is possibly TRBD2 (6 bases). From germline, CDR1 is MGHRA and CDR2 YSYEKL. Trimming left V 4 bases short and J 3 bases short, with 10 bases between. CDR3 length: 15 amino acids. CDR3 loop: CASSLGGFGANVLTF. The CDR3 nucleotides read TGCGCCAGCAGCCTGGGGGGATTTGGGGCCAACGTCCTGACTTTC.

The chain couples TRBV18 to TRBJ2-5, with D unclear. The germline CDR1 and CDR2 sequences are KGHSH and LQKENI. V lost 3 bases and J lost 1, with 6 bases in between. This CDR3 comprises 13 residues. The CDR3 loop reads CASSPLIQETQYF. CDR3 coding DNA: TGTGCCAGCTCACCGCTAATCCAAGAGACCCAGTACTTC.

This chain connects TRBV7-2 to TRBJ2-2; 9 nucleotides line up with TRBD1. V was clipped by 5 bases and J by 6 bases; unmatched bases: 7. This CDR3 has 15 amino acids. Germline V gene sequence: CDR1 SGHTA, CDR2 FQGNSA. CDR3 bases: TGTGCCAGCAGCACCCGGGACAGGGTGGCCGGGGAGCTGTTTTTT. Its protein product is CASSTRDRVAGELFF.

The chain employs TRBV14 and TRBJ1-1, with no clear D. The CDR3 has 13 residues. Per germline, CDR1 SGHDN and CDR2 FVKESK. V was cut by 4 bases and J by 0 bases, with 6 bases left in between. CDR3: CASSRVVNTEAFF. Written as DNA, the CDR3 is TGTGCCAGCAGCCGAGTCGTGAACACTGAAGCTTTCTTT.

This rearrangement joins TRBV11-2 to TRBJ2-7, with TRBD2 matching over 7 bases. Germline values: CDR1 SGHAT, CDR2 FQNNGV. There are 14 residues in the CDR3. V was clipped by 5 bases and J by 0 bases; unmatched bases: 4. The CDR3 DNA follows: TGTGCCAGCAGCCCAGGCGGGAGCTCCTACGAGCAGTACTTC. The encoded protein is CASSPGGSSYEQYF.

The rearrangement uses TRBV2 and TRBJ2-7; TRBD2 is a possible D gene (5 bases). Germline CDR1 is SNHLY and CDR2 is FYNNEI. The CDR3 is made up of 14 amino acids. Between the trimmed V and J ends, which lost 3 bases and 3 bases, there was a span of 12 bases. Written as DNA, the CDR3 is TGTGCCAGCAGTGACGAGACTACAAACTACGAGCAGTACTTC. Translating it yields CASSDETTNYEQYF.

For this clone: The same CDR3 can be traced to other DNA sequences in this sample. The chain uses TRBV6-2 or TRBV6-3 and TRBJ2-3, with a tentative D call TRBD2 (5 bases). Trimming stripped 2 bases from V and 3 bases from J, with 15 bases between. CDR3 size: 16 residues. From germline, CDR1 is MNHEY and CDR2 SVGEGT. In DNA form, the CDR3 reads TGTGCCAGCAGTTACGGGGATAGTGGGAGTACAGATACGCAGTATTTT. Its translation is CASSYGDSGSTDTQYF.

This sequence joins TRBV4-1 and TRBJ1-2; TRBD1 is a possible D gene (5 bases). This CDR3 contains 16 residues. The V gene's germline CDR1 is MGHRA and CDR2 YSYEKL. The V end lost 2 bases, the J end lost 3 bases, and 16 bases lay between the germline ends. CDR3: CASSQKGVGGDYGYTF. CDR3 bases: TGCGCCAGCAGCCAAAAGGGAGTCGGAGGGGACTATGGCTACACCTTC.

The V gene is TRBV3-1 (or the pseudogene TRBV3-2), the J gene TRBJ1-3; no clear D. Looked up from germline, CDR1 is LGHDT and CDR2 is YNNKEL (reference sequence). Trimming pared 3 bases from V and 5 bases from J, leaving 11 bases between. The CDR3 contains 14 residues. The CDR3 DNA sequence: TGTGCCAGCAGCCATTCGTCAGAAAGAAACACCATATATTTT. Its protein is CASSHSSERNTIYF.

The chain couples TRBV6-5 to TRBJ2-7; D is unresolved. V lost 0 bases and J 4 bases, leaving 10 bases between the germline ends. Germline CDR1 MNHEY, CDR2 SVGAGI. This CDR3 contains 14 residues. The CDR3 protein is CASSYSRSVYEQYF. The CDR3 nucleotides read TGTGCCAGCAGTTACTCGAGGTCAGTGTACGAGCAGTACTTC.

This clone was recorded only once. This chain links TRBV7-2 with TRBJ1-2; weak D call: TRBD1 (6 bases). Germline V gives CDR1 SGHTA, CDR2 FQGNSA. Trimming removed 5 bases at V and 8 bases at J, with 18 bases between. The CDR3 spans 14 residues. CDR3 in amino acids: CASSPYGPQGGYTF. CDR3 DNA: TGTGCCAGCAGCCCCTACGGCCCTCAGGGGGGCTACACCTTC.

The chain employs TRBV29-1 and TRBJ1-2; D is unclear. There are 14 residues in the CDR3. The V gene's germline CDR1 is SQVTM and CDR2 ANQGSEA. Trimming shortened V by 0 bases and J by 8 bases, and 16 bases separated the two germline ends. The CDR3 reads CSVEDLTRVGGYTF. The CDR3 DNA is TGCAGCGTTGAAGATCTAACCCGGGTTGGGGGCTACACCTTC.

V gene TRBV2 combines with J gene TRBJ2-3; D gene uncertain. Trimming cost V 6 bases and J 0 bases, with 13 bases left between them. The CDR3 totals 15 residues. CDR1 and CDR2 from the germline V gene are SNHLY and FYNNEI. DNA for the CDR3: TGTGCCAGCAGAGCCAACCCCACTAGCACAGATACGCAGTATTTT. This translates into CASRANPTSTDTQYF.